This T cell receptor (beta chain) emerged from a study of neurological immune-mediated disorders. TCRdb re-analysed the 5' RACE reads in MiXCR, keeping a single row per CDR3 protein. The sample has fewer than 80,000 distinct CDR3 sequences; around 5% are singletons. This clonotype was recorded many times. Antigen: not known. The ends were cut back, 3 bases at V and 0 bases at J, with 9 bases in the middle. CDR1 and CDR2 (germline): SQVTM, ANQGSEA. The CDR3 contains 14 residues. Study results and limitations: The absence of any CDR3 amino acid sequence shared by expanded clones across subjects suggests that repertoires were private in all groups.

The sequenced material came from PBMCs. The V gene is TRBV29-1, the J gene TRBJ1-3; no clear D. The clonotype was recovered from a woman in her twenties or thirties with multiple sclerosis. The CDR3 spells CSVEPRHSGNTIYF. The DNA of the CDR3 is TGCAGCGTTGAGCCACGGCACTCTGGAAACACCATATATTTT. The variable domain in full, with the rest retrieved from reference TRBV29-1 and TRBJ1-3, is SAVISQKPSRDICQRGTSLTIQCQVDSQVTMMFWYRQQPGQSLTLIATANQGSEATYESGFVIDKFPISRPNLTFSTLTVSNMSPEDSSIYLCSVEPRHSGNTIYFGEGSWLTVV.